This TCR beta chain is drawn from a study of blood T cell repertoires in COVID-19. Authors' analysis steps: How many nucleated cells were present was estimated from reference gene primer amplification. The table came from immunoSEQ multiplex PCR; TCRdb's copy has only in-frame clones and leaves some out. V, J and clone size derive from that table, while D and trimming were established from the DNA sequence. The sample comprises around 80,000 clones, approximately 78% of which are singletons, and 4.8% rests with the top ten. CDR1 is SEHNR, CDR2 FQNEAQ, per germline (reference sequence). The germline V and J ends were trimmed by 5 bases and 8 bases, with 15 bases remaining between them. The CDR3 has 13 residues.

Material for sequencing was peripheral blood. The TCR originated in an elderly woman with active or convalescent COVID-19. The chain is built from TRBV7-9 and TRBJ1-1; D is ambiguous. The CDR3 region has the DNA TGTGCCAGCAGCGAAACGGGTGTCTCAGAAGCTTTCTTT. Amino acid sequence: CASSETGVSEAFF.